This note documents a single TCR beta chain sequence. The antigen remains unidentified. Profiling relied on immunoSEQ multiplex PCR, and the TCRdb table lists in-frame clones only, not all of them. The sample lists about 99,000 clones, roughly 87% seen once, with roughly 0.9% in the top ten. The data were taken from a study of graft-versus-host responses after intestinal transplantation. For the study at large: Recipients received multivisceral, liver-intestinal, or isolated intestinal transplants. Recipients across the board were started on anti-thymocyte globulin induction, then kept on tacrolimus and steroids for around three years.

Study-wide findings and caveats: Within allografts, high graft-versus-host to host-versus-graft clonal ratios were seen among patients with graft-donor T cell macrochimerism.

J lost 4 bases, V lost 2 bases, and 2 bases had no gene match. CDR1 is SEHNR and CDR2 is FQNEAQ in the germline V gene (reference sequence). The CDR3 runs 14 residues. The chain employs TRBV7-9 and TRBJ2-5, with 9 bases aligning to TRBD1. This clonotype originated in a human donor who received an intestinal transplant. The sequences come from unstimulated CD4+ T cells sorted from spleen or lymph node cells, collected before intestinal transplant. DNA of the CDR3: TGTGCCAGCAGCTTAACAGGGGGCGGAGAGACCCAGTACTTC. Residues: CASSLTGGGETQYF. The full variable domain, in which reference TRBV7-9 and TRBJ2-5 provide the parts outside the CDR3, is DTGVSQNPRHKITKRGQNVTFRCDPISEHNRLYWYRQTLGQGPEFLTYFQNEAQLEKSRLLSDRFSAERPKGSFSTLEIQRTEQGDSAMYLCASSLTGGGETQYFGPGTRLLVL.